This T cell receptor (beta chain) comes out of a study of blood T cell repertoires in COVID-19. Study-level background: The origin of the acute and convalescent COVID-19 samples was the United States, Italy and Spain. The analysed material was cDNA or gDNA that came from T cells, B-cell-depleted T cells, or PBMCs.

The CDR3 is 14 residues long. Germline V gene lookup returns CDR1 LGHNA and CDR2 YSLEER. V was clipped by 0 bases and J by 6 bases, with 10 bases between them. Original processing methods: Reference gene primer amplification gave nucleated cell count estimates. Data came from immunoSEQ multiplex PCR; TCRdb stores just in-frame clones and leaves some out. V and J calls and clone size are copied from that table; D and trimming were computed from the DNA. The sample holds roughly 85,000 clones; roughly 90% are singletons and the top ten take 25% to 30%. V usage is TRBV4-3 and J usage is TRBJ2-3, with D possibly being TRBD2 (6 bases). This receptor was taken from a man in his forties or fifties with active or convalescent COVID-19. Source material: peripheral blood. CDR3 in amino acids: CASSQDPGVDTQYF. CDR3 DNA sequence: TGCGCCAGCAGCCAAGATCCGGGGGTGGATACGCAGTATTTT.